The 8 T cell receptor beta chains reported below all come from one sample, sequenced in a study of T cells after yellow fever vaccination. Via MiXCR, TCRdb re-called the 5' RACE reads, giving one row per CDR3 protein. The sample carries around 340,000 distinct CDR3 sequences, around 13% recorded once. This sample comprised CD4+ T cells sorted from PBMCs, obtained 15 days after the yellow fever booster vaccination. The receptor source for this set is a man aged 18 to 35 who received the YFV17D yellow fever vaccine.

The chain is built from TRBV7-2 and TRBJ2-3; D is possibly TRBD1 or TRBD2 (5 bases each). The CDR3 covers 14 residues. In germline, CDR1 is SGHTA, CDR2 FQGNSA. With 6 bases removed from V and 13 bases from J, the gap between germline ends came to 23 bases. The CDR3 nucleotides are TGTGCCAGCAGACCCGGGACGGACCTAATTCCGGAGTATTTT. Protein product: CASRPGTDLIPEYF.

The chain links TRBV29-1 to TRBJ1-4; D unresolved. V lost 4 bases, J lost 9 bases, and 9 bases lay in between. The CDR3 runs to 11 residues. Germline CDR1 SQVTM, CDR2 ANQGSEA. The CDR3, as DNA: TGCAGCGTTGGCGATGACCAAAAACTGTTTTTT. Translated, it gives CSVGDDQKLFF.

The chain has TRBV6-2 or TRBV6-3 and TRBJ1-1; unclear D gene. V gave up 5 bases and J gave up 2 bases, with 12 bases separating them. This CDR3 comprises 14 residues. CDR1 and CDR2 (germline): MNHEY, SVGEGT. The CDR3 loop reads CASSVGWKNTEAFF. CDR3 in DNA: TGTGCCAGCAGTGTAGGGTGGAAAAACACTGAAGCTTTCTTT.

For the CDR3, the DNA is TGCGCCAGCAGCACGCAGACTACAGATACGCAGTATTTT. It encodes CASSTQTTDTQYF. This sequence joins TRBV4-3 and TRBJ2-3, with no clear D. The CDR3 has 13 amino acids. V was pared by 5 bases and J by 3 bases, with 9 bases between. CDR1 LGHNA and CDR2 YSLEER come from the germline V gene.

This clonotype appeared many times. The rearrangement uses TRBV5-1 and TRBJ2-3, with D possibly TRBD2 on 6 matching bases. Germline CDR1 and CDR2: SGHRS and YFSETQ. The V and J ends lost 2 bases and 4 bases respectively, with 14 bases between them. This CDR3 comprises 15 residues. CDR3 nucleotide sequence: TGCGCCAGCAGCTTCGGGACTCTTAAGGCAGATACGCAGTATTTT. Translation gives CASSFGTLKADTQYF.

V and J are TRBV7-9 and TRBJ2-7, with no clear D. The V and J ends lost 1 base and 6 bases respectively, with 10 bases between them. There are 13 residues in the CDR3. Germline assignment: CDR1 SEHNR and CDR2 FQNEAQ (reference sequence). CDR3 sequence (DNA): TGTGCCAGCAGCTTAGATGGGGTACGCGAGCAGTACGTC. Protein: CASSLDGVREQYV.

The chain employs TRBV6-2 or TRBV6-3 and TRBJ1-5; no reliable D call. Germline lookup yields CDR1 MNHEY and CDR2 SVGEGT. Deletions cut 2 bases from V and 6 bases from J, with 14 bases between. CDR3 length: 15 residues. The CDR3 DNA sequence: TGTGCCAGCAGTTACGGCTTCGTAAACCCTCAGCCCCAGCATTTT. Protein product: CASSYGFVNPQPQHF.

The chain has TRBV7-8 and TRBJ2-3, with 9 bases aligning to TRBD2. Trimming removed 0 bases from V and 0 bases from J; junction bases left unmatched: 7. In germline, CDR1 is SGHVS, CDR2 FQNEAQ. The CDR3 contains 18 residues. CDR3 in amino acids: CASSLAAGGGLSTDTQYF. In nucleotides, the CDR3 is TGTGCCAGCAGCTTAGCAGCGGGGGGCGGACTTAGCACAGATACGCAGTATTTT. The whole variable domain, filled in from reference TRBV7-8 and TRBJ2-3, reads GAGVSQSPRYKVAKRGQDVALRCDPISGHVSLFWYQQALGQGPEFLTYFQNEAQLDKSGLPSDRFFAERPEGSVSTLKIQRTQQEDSAVYLCASSLAAGGGLSTDTQYFGPGTRLTVL.